This TCR beta chain was found in a study of blood T cell repertoires in COVID-19. This clone was picked up a small number of times. Method: immunoSEQ multiplex PCR; TCRdb's copy keeps in-frame clones and lacks some. The sample yields 55,000 to 75,000 clones, less than 85% seen once. In germline, CDR1 is MDHEN, CDR2 SYDVKM. V dropped 6 bases and J dropped 0 bases, with 6 bases sitting between them. The CDR3 loop spans 14 amino acids. This receptor was identified in a man at least 80 years old with active COVID-19. The sequencing input was peripheral blood. The chain links TRBV28 to TRBJ1-6; the D gene is possibly TRBD1 (5 bases). CDR3 protein: CASRQGSYNSPLHF. CDR3 nucleotide sequence: TGTGCCAGCAGGCAGGGCTCCTATAATTCACCCCTCCACTTT.